The 17 T cell receptor beta chains listed next were all sequenced from one sample in a study. TCRdb reanalysed the 5' RACE reads using MiXCR and keeps one entry per CDR3 protein. The table has some 62,000 distinct CDR3 sequences, approximately 29% seen once. The sample comprised tumor-infiltrating naive CD4+ T cells sorted from the breast tumor. As for subset: naive CD4+ T cells, CD4+CD45RA+CD25-. Source of these receptors: a female donor with breast cancer.

About this clonotype itself: A much larger clonotype is one base distant, so this may be a read error. The J gene is TRBJ2-7, the V gene TRBV6-5; TRBD2 is a possible D gene (5 bases). CDR1 is MNHEY and CDR2 is SVGAGI in the germline V gene. The CDR3 spans 16 residues. CDR3 bases: TGTGCCAGCAGTTACGGTCCTAGCCCGAGCTCCTACGAGCGGTACTTC. This translates into CASSYGPSPSSYERYF.

This clonotype showed up just a few times. Written as DNA, the CDR3 is TGTGCCAGCACCACTCTAGCGGAAGAGACCCAGTACTTC. It is translated as CASTTLAEETQYF. The V gene is TRBV5-5, the J gene TRBJ2-5; 7 positions agree with TRBD2. Trimming cost V 6 bases and J 3 bases; bases outside gene matches: 5. Germline V gene data show CDR1 as SGHKS and CDR2 as YYEKEE (reference sequence). The CDR3 is 13 residues long.

The rearrangement uses TRBV12-3 or TRBV12-4 and TRBJ2-3; the match to TRBD2 covers 8 bases. This CDR3 region has 16 residues. Unmatched junction bases numbered 14, after V lost 6 bases and J lost 6 bases. The CDR3 region has the DNA TGTGCCAGCAGACGGGGGGGGCAGGTACTTTGGGATACGCAGTATTTT. Translating it yields CASRRGGQVLWDTQYF.

In this sample, this clonotype turned up a few times. The chain joins TRBV5-1 to TRBJ1-1; D may be TRBD1 (5 bases). V gave up 4 bases and J gave up 0 bases, with 22 bases separating them. This CDR3 has 18 residues. Looked up from germline, CDR1 is SGHRS and CDR2 is YFSETQ. This CDR3 is CASSAPTGPVRMNTEAFF. As DNA, the CDR3 is TGCGCCAGCAGCGCACCAACAGGTCCCGTTAGGATGAACACTGAAGCTTTCTTT.

This clonotype occurred a few times. V and J are TRBV12-3 or TRBV12-4 and TRBJ2-2; 11 nucleotides align to TRBD1. With 5 bases clipped from V and 6 bases from J, the junction kept 8 bases outside the gene matches. The CDR3 loop spans 16 amino acids. The CDR3 nucleotides are TGTGCCAGCAGTCCCTGGACAGGGGGCGCCCCCGGGGAGCTGTTTTTT. The encoded protein is CASSPWTGGAPGELFF.

The chain has TRBV6-5 and TRBJ1-5; no firm D call. The ends were cut back, 1 base at V and 0 bases at J, with 10 bases in the middle. The CDR3 spans 16 residues. Germline lookup yields CDR1 MNHEY and CDR2 SVGAGI. The CDR3 spells CASSYLGSDSNQPQHF. The CDR3 bases are TGTGCCAGCAGTTACTTGGGGTCCGATAGCAATCAGCCCCAGCATTTT.

This sequence joins TRBV12-3 or TRBV12-4 and TRBJ1-1, with D perhaps matching TRBD1 (5 bases). CDR3 size: 14 residues. Deletions cut 3 bases from V and 7 bases from J, with 15 bases between. The CDR3 sequence is CASSLFRQGGEAFF. The CDR3 DNA sequence: TGTGCCAGCAGTTTGTTTCGGCAGGGCGGTGAAGCTTTCTTT.

On this clonotype: A much bigger clone sits one base away, suggesting this may be a read error. This chain links TRBV7-9 with TRBJ1-2; possibly TRBD1 for D (6 bases). Germline V gene lookup returns CDR1 SEHNR and CDR2 FQNEAQ (reference sequence). This CDR3 comprises 14 residues. The CDR3 spells CTSSPPTGLYGYTF. The CDR3 DNA reads as TGTACCAGCAGCCCCCCGACAGGCCTCTATGGCTACACCTTC. Based on the CDR3 plus reference TRBV7-9 and TRBJ1-2, the full variable domain is DTGVSQNPRHKITKRGQNVTFRCDPISEHNRLYWYRQTLGQGPEFLTYFQNEAQLEKSRLLSDRFSAERPKGSFSTLEIQRTEQGDSAMYLCTSSPPTGLYGYTFGSGTRLTVV.

The chain is built from TRBV2 and TRBJ1-4; possible D gene TRBD1, 6 bases. Trimming removed 5 bases from V and 0 bases from J, with 10 bases in between. The germline gives CDR1 SNHLY, CDR2 FYNNEI. The CDR3 consists of 15 residues. The CDR3 coding sequence is TGTGCCAGCAGTCCGGACAGAACAACTAATGAAAAACTGTTTTTT. This encodes CASSPDRTTNEKLFF.

The gene calls are TRBV10-3 and TRBJ1-5; D call uncertain. Trimming took 6 bases from V and 4 from J, leaving 7 bases between them. Germline lookup yields CDR1 ENHRY and CDR2 SYGVKD. There are 12 residues in the CDR3. CDR3 amino acids: CAISSANQPQHF. In DNA form, the CDR3 reads TGTGCCATCAGCTCGGCAAATCAGCCCCAGCATTTT.

Remarks on this clonotype: A much larger clonotype is one base distant, so this may be a read error. This chain connects TRBV10-3 to TRBJ1-5, with no clear D. The CDR3 is made up of 14 amino acids. Trimming left V 4 bases short and J 1 base short, with 8 bases between. CDR1 and CDR2 (germline): ENHRY, SYGVKD. The CDR3 nucleotides read TGTGCCATCAGTGGACATGGAAGCAATCAGCCCCAGCATTTT. As protein: CAISGHGSNQPQHF.

This clonotype was counted a few times. The chain has TRBV5-6 and TRBJ2-7, with 13 nucleotides matching TRBD2. The CDR3 is 15 residues long. The J segment lost 3 bases and the V segment lost 4 bases, leaving 4 bases of the junction unmatched. Germline V gives CDR1 SGHDT, CDR2 YYEEEE. CDR3 nucleotides: TGTGCCAGCAGCAGACTAGCGGGAGGTTACTACGAGCAGTACTTC. Its protein product is CASSRLAGGYYEQYF. Variable domain in full (rest from reference TRBV5-6 and TRBJ2-7): DAGVTQSPTHLIKTRGQQVTLRCSPKSGHDTVSWYQQALGQGPQFIFQYYEEEERQRGNFPDRFSGHQFPNYSSELNVNALLLGDSALYLCASSRLAGGYYEQYFGPGTRLTVT.

This clonotype was counted a few times. The chain links TRBV20-1 to TRBJ2-4; tentatively, D is TRBD1 or TRBD2 (5 bases each). CDR1 and CDR2 (germline): DFQATT, SNEGSKA (reference sequence). Trimming cost V 3 bases and J 2 bases, with 17 bases left between them. The CDR3 is 16 residues long. Here the CDR3 DNA reads TGCAGTGCTAGTCACCGGGACGGCCGCCCCAAAAACATTCAGTACTTC. It specifies CSASHRDGRPKNIQYF.

The chain recombines TRBV6-1 with TRBJ2-3; 8 bases are a match to TRBD1. This CDR3 is built from 14 residues. V lost 6 bases and J lost 4; bases outside the gene matches: 6. Germline lookup yields CDR1 MNHNS and CDR2 SASEGT. CDR3 residues: CASRPDRVSDTQYF. The CDR3 DNA reads TGTGCCAGCAGGCCGGACAGGGTGTCAGATACGCAGTATTTT.

For this clonotype: A read error may be the cause here, since a much bigger clone is one base away. This sequence joins TRBV20-1 and TRBJ1-1, with 9 bases that match TRBD1. The V and J ends lost 8 bases and 4 bases, in that order; junction bases with no gene match: 14. The germline CDR1 and CDR2 sequences are DFQATT and SNEGSKA (reference sequence). This CDR3 has 15 amino acids. The CDR3 region is CSTTTGGAAGTEAFF. CDR3 sequence (DNA): TGCAGTACTACCACAGGGGGCGCCGCGGGCACTGAAGCTTTCTTT.

This clonotype was observed a handful of times. The chain combines TRBV7-9 with TRBJ2-7; 13 positions agree with TRBD2. V lost 4 bases, J lost 0 bases, and 9 bases stayed unmatched. Per the germline V gene, CDR1 is SEHNR and CDR2 is FQNEAQ (reference sequence). The CDR3 loop spans 18 amino acids. The CDR3 DNA reads as TGTGCCAGCAGCTCACCGGGACTAGCGGGATCGAGCTCCTACGAGCAGTACTTC. Protein sequence: CASSSPGLAGSSSYEQYF.

This clonotype occurred a few times. This chain uses TRBV7-3 with TRBJ2-7; D perhaps matches TRBD1 (6 bases). V lost 3 bases to trimming and J lost 7 bases, with 10 bases between them. This CDR3 is built from 12 residues. Germline V gives CDR1 SGHTA, CDR2 FQGTGA. CDR3 sequence (DNA): TGTGCCAGCAGCTTCCTTACAGGGGAGCAGTACTTC. This gives the protein CASSFLTGEQYF.